This TCR beta chain was captured by sequencing in a study of T cell clonotyping in hematopoietic cell transplantation. The sample holds a few counts of this clone. Germline loops: CDR1 SQVTM, CDR2 ANQGSEA. The CDR3 has 12 amino acids. Clones were read by immunoSEQ multiplex PCR, and TCRdb kept only the in-frame ones, dropping some. The sample has around 1,100 clones, around 77% seen once. This TCR was recovered from a female patient in her fifties or sixties who had an allogeneic stem cell transplant, so the T cells may come from the graft donor. Some clones in this sample may be carry-over from other donors' samples. The source was PBMCs, collected 30 days after allogeneic stem cell transplant. The chain has TRBV29-1 and TRBJ2-2; D remains ambiguous. The DNA for the CDR3 is TGCAGTGCACCCGCGGACACCGGGGAGCTGTTTTTT. Protein sequence: CSAPADTGELFF.